Below are 6 T cell receptor beta chains sequenced from a single sample in a study of post-analysis software for immune sequencing data. TCR beta cDNA libraries had unique molecular identifiers. MiXCR was run by TCRdb on the PCR reads, yielding one entry per CDR3 protein. The sample contains a few hundred thousand distinct CDR3 sequences, around 40% of which appear only once. Points from the study as a whole: Patients carried roughly five TRBV segments more frequently than controls did, and TRBV5-6, TRBV5-1 and TRBV20-1 were among them.

No antigen is known for these receptors. The sequenced sample consisted of blood. These receptor sequences come from a girl aged 5-17 years with multiple sclerosis.

This rearrangement joins TRBV7-2 to TRBJ2-3; D gene ambiguous. V was cut by 1 base and J by 3 bases, with 8 bases left in between. Germline V lookup: CDR1 SGHTA, CDR2 FQGNSA. The CDR3 has 14 residues. CDR3: CASSLDWATDTQYF. The DNA for the CDR3 is TGTGCCAGCAGCTTAGATTGGGCGACAGATACGCAGTATTTT.

This clonotype was seen a few times. The chain recombines TRBV28 with TRBJ1-1; 8 bases map to TRBD1. CDR1 and CDR2 from the germline V gene are MDHEN and SYDVKM. The length of the CDR3 is 14 residues. The J segment lost 2 bases and the V segment lost 5 bases, leaving 4 bases of the junction unmatched. The CDR3 bases are TGTGCCAGCAGTCTGACAGGGGTTAACACTGAAGCTTTCTTT. Translated, it gives CASSLTGVNTEAFF.

The V gene is TRBV27, the J gene TRBJ1-2, with D unresolved. CDR3 length: 15 amino acids. The germline V gene has CDR1 MNHEY and CDR2 SMNVEV (reference sequence). The V and J ends lost 8 bases and 0 bases respectively, with 16 bases between them. In DNA, the CDR3 is TGTGCCAGCGGATTATTAGGGATGGCTAACTATGGCTACACCTTC. Translation gives CASGLLGMANYGYTF.

In this sample, this clonotype turned up a few times. The rearrangement joins TRBV20-1 to TRBJ2-1; TRBD2 matches at 11 bases. Germline V lookup: CDR1 DFQATT, CDR2 SNEGSKA (reference sequence). The CDR3 has 13 residues. The junction had 7 bases not matched to a gene; V was cut back by 7 bases and J by 8 bases. CDR3 sequence: CSVAASGRHEQFF. The CDR3 region has the DNA TGCAGTGTTGCGGCTAGCGGGAGGCATGAGCAGTTCTTC.

Concerning this clonotype itself: This sequence may be a read error, since a much larger clone differs from it by one base. The chain carries TRBV7-3 and TRBJ2-1; the match to TRBD2 covers 12 bases. With V trimmed by 5 bases and J by 6 bases, 5 bases remained unmatched. Germline V gives CDR1 SGHTA, CDR2 FQGTGA. The CDR3 is 15 residues long. CDR3 loop: CASSARLAGVNEQFF. CDR3 sequence (DNA): TGTGCCAGCAGCGCGCGACTAGCGGGAGTCAATGAGCAGTTCTTC.

J is TRBJ2-5 and V is TRBV25-1, with 10 positions matching TRBD1. The J call may not be correct, given that the DNA end is closer to TRBJ2-7. The CDR3 is 14 amino acids. CDR1 and CDR2 from the germline V gene are MGHDK and SYGVNS. CDR3 protein: CASGRQGARNEQYF. CDR3 coding DNA: TGTGCCAGCGGTCGACAGGGGGCGCGTAACGAGCAGTACTTC.